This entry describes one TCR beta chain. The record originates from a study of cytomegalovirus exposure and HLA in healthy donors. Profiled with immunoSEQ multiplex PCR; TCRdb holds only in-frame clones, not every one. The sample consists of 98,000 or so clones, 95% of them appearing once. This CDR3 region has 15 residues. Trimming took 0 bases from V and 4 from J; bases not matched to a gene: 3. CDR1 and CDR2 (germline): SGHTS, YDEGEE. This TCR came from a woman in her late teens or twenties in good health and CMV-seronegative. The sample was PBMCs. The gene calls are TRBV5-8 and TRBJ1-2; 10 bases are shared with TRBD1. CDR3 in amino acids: CASSLGDRGSYGYTF. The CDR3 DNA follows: TGTGCCAGCAGCTTGGGGGACAGGGGAAGCTATGGCTACACCTTC.